Presented here are 23 T cell receptor beta chains from one specimen sequenced in a study of shared clonotypes between healthy human individuals (dated by TCRdb to between 2020 and 2021). The library was obtained by the immunoSEQ multiplex PCR assay. TCRdb took over this immuneACCESS table, retaining in-frame rearrangements with V and J assigned. Such tables are incomplete; in checked studies, under half of the missing clones stem from an unresolved V gene, and the remainder is unexplained. A total of hundreds of thousands of clones appear in this sample, approximately 96% of them only once. The biggest ten clones account for approximately 0.1% of the sample. CD8 naive samples consisted of CD45RO-negative cells that were positively selected for CCR7, yielding a CD45RA+CCR7+ population without TemRA cells. The sequenced sample was naive CD8+ T cells sorted from blood. This specimen's cell subset or site label, interpreted: CD45RA+CCR7+. Receptors were obtained from a woman aged 25 to 39 in good health.

This rearrangement joins TRBV4-1 to TRBJ2-7, with TRBD2 as a possible D gene (9 bases). The V gene's germline CDR1 is MGHRA and CDR2 YSYEKL. The CDR3 covers 17 residues. V lost 5 bases and J 0 bases, leaving 20 bases between the germline ends. This CDR3 is CASSEHSGGQVSYEQYF. The DNA for the CDR3 is TGCGCCAGCAGCGAGCATAGCGGGGGACAGGTCTCCTACGAGCAGTACTTC.

The chain combines TRBV5-4 with TRBJ2-5, with 7 bases fitting TRBD2. V shed 0 bases and J 5 bases; nucleotides not matched to a gene: 7. Germline CDR1 is SGHNT and CDR2 is YYREEE (reference sequence). The CDR3 runs 15 residues. The CDR3 sequence: CASSLVGGSLETQYF. The DNA for the CDR3 is TGTGCCAGCAGCTTGGTTGGCGGGAGCTTGGAGACCCAGTACTTC.

The genes are TRBV7-6 and TRBJ2-3; D is unclear. This CDR3 is built from 12 residues. The germline V gene has CDR1 SGHVS and CDR2 FNYEAQ. V lost 3 bases and J lost 0, with 1 base in between. The CDR3 DNA reads as TGTGCCAGCAGCTTCAGCACAGATACGCAGTATTTT. This codes for CASSFSTDTQYF.

The genes are TRBV4-1 and TRBJ2-5; TRBD2 aligns across 9 bases. The J segment lost 5 bases and the V segment lost 2 bases, leaving 12 bases of the junction unmatched. The CDR3 totals 17 residues. Germline CDR1 MGHRA, CDR2 YSYEKL. The CDR3 coding sequence is TGCGCCAGCAGCCAAAGGGATGGTGCGGGAGGGGTTGAGACCCAGTACTTC. It codes for CASSQRDGAGGVETQYF.

The chain uses TRBV6-6 and TRBJ2-1; 8 nucleotides line up with TRBD2. Germline assignment: CDR1 MNHNY and CDR2 SVGAGI (reference sequence). V trimming: 6 bases; J trimming: 1 base; junction bases outside the gene matches: 5. The CDR3 runs 15 residues. CDR3 bases: TGTGCCAGCAGCACCCGACTAGCGTCCTACAATGAGCAGTTCTTC. As protein: CASSTRLASYNEQFF.

This clone has only one observation. V is TRBV9 and J is TRBJ2-7; D gene uncertain. This CDR3 is 14 amino acids long. With 0 bases removed from V and 3 bases from J, the gap between germline ends came to 10 bases. Germline lookup yields CDR1 SGDLS and CDR2 YYNGEE. The CDR3 here is CASSVELDGYEQYF. The DNA of the CDR3 is TGTGCCAGCAGCGTAGAACTCGACGGCTACGAGCAGTACTTC. Variable domain in full (rest from reference TRBV9 and TRBJ2-7): DSGVTQTPKHLITATGQRVTLRCSPRSGDLSVYWYQQSLDQGLQFLIQYYNGEERAKGNILERFSAQQFPDLHSELNLSSLELGDSALYFCASSVELDGYEQYFGPGTRLTVT.

The V gene is TRBV4-2, the J gene TRBJ2-7; either TRBD1 or TRBD2 may supply D (6 bases each). The germline CDR1 and CDR2 sequences are LGHNA and YNFKEQ. V dropped 5 bases and J dropped 5 bases, with 13 bases sitting between them. The CDR3 consists of 13 residues. The CDR3 region has the DNA TGTGCCAGCAGCTTGGGGGGCGGCGACGAGCAGTACTTC. Protein: CASSLGGGDEQYF.

J is TRBJ2-1 and V is TRBV6-5; D unresolved. The CDR3 has 13 amino acids. CDR1 is MNHEY, CDR2 SVGAGI, per germline. V was trimmed by 0 bases and J by 10 bases, leaving 10 bases between them. The CDR3 nucleotides read TGTGCCAGCAGTTACTCGTTACAGCGAGAGCAGTTCTTC. It translates to CASSYSLQREQFF.

The chain has TRBV5-6 and TRBJ2-7, with a possible D match to TRBD1 (5 bases). The CDR3 has 15 residues. V was pared by 0 bases and J by 2 bases, with 12 bases between. Per germline, CDR1 SGHDT and CDR2 YYEEEE. The CDR3 protein is CASSLGALGAYEQYF. In DNA, the CDR3 is TGTGCCAGCAGCTTGGGAGCGCTAGGGGCCTACGAGCAGTACTTC. Full variable domain (rest looked up from reference TRBV5-6 and TRBJ2-7): DAGVTQSPTHLIKTRGQQVTLRCSPKSGHDTVSWYQQALGQGPQFIFQYYEEEERQRGNFPDRFSGHQFPNYSSELNVNALLLGDSALYLCASSLGALGAYEQYFGPGTRLTVT.

V gene TRBV19 combines with J gene TRBJ2-2; D might be TRBD1 or TRBD2, each matching 5 bases. V was trimmed by 5 bases and J by 6 bases, leaving 19 bases between them. From germline, CDR1 is LNHDA and CDR2 SQIVND (reference sequence). The CDR3 is 16 residues long. DNA for the CDR3: TGTGCCAGTAGTGCCATTAGCGAGTTGGGGGCCGGGGAGCTGTTTTTT. Translating gives CASSAISELGAGELFF.

The chain has TRBV27 and TRBJ2-5; 8 nucleotides align to TRBD2. V lost 0 bases, J lost 3 bases, and 9 bases stayed unmatched. Germline V gene sequence: CDR1 MNHEY, CDR2 SMNVEV (reference sequence). CDR3 length: 17 amino acids. The CDR3 sequence is CASSLSWLAGLKETQYF. DNA of the CDR3: TGTGCCAGCAGTTTATCGTGGCTAGCGGGCCTTAAAGAGACCCAGTACTTC.

The V call is TRBV28, the J call TRBJ1-2, with 7 bases aligning to TRBD1. The ends lost 2 bases at V and 5 bases at J; junction bases unmatched: 8. Looked up from germline, CDR1 is MDHEN and CDR2 is SYDVKM. CDR3 length: 15 residues. CDR3 protein: CASSLLTGTVYGYTF. CDR3 sequence (DNA): TGTGCCAGCAGTTTACTCACAGGGACAGTATATGGCTACACCTTC.

The chain carries TRBV27 and TRBJ2-7; D could derive from TRBD1 or TRBD2 (5 bases each). This CDR3 region has 15 residues. The V and J ends lost 5 bases and 0 bases respectively, with 14 bases between them. Germline-derived CDR1 and CDR2 are MNHEY and SMNVEV (reference sequence). For the CDR3, the DNA is TGTGCCAGCAGTCCCCATGAGGGGAGCTCCTACGAGCAGTACTTC. It specifies CASSPHEGSSYEQYF.

The chain couples TRBV2 to TRBJ1-5; D is possibly TRBD1 (5 bases). V was clipped by 1 base and J by 2 bases, with 18 bases between them. Per the germline V gene, CDR1 is SNHLY and CDR2 is FYNNEI. The CDR3 covers 18 residues. DNA for the CDR3: TGTGCCAGCAGTGAAGAGTATGGGGGGGATATGGGCAATCAGCCCCAGCATTTT. It translates to CASSEEYGGDMGNQPQHF.

V is TRBV2 and J is TRBJ1-5, with 7 bases that match TRBD1. This CDR3 is built from 14 residues. The V gene's germline CDR1 is SNHLY and CDR2 FYNNEI. Trimming cost V 9 bases and J 1 base; bases outside gene matches: 6. The CDR3 DNA reads TGTGCCAGAGGGACAGACCAGAGCAATCAGCCCCAGCATTTT. Its protein product is CARGTDQSNQPQHF.

As for this clone: Distinct nucleotide sequences in the sample also encode this CDR3. The chain combines TRBV7-3 with TRBJ2-7; D gene unclear. This CDR3 comprises 11 residues. In germline, CDR1 is SGHTA, CDR2 FQGTGA. The CDR3: CTLARSYEQYF. CDR3 coding DNA: TGTACCTTAGCTAGGAGTTACGAGCAGTACTTC.

J is TRBJ2-7 and V is TRBV4-1; 7 nucleotides line up with TRBD2. Gene TRBJ2-5 matches the end of the DNA better, so the J call may be wrong. The germline CDR1 and CDR2 sequences are MGHRA and YSYEKL. The CDR3 length is 13 residues. CDR3 bases: TGCGCCAGCAGCCAAGATTGGGAGGGGACCCAGTACTTC. Its protein is CASSQDWEGTQYF.

This sequence joins TRBV27 and TRBJ2-1; a possible D gene is TRBD2 (6 bases). Trimming removed 3 bases from V and 8 bases from J, with 23 bases in between. From germline, CDR1 is MNHEY and CDR2 SMNVEV (reference sequence). The length of the CDR3 is 17 residues. In nucleotides, the CDR3 is TGTGCCAGCAGTTTTCGTTTGGGGACGGGAGTGACGGATGAGCAGTTCTTC. Translation gives CASSFRLGTGVTDEQFF.

The rearrangement joins TRBV28 to TRBJ1-4; 7 nucleotides line up with TRBD1. CDR1 MDHEN and CDR2 SYDVKM come from the germline V gene. The CDR3 totals 16 residues. The ends lost 5 bases at V and 5 bases at J; junction bases unmatched: 11. The CDR3 here is CASSPEQGQWNEKLFF. The CDR3 DNA is TGTGCCAGCAGTCCCGAACAGGGGCAGTGGAATGAAAAACTGTTTTTT. The full variable domain, with the rest looked up from reference TRBV28 and TRBJ1-4, is DVKVTQSSRYLVKRTGEKVFLECVQDMDHENMFWYRQDPGLGLRLIYFSYDVKMKEKGDIPEGYSVSREKKERFSLILESASTNQTSMYLCASSPEQGQWNEKLFFGSGTQLSVL.

This chain joins TRBV7-9 and TRBJ1-2, with D possibly matching TRBD1 (5 bases). Trimming cost V 3 bases and J 4 bases, with 12 bases left between them. CDR1 and CDR2 from the germline V gene are SEHNR and FQNEAQ (reference sequence). CDR3 length equals 14 residues. CDR3 DNA sequence: TGTGCCAGCAGCTTGGAGGGACTGATCTATGGCTACACCTTC. It encodes CASSLEGLIYGYTF.

The chain carries TRBV19 and TRBJ2-3; D is uncertain. The CDR3 totals 14 residues. Germline V CDR1 and CDR2: LNHDA, SQIVND (reference sequence). V lost 6 bases and J 4 bases, leaving 14 bases between the germline ends. The CDR3 DNA reads as TGTGCCAGTAGGCGGCAAGAAGGGCCAGATACGCAGTATTTT. This gives the protein CASRRQEGPDTQYF.

The gene calls are TRBV13 and TRBJ1-1; no clear D gene. Trimming took off 5 bases at V and 0 bases at J, with 13 bases between the two ends. The CDR3 consists of 15 residues. CDR1 is PRHDT, CDR2 FYEKMQ, per germline (reference sequence). The CDR3 DNA sequence: TGTGCCAGCAGCGAGAGGAGCGAGATGAACACTGAAGCTTTCTTT. Translation: CASSERSEMNTEAFF.

This chain connects TRBV6-4 to TRBJ2-5; 8 positions match TRBD2. Germline V lookup: CDR1 MRHNA, CDR2 SNTAGT. J lost 7 bases, V lost 7 bases, and 14 bases had no gene match. This CDR3 spans 15 amino acids. The CDR3, as DNA: TGTGCCAGCACGGGGGGGGCTCACCTCTGTCCGACCCAGTACTTC. Protein: CASTGGAHLCPTQYF.